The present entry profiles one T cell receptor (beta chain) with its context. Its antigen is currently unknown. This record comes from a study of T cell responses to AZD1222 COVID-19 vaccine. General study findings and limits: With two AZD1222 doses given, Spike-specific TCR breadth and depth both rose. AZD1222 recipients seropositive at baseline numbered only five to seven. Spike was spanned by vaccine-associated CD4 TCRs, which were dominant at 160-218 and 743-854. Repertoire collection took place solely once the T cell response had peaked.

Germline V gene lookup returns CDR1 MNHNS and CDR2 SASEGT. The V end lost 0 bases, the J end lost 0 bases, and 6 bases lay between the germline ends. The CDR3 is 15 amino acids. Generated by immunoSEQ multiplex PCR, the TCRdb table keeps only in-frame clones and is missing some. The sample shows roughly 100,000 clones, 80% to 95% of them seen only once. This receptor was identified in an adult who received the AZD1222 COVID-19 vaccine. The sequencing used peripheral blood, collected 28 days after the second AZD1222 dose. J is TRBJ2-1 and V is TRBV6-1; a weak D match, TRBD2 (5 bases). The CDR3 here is CASSEAGSSYNEQFF. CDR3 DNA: TGTGCCAGCAGTGAAGCGGGGAGCTCCTACAATGAGCAGTTCTTC.